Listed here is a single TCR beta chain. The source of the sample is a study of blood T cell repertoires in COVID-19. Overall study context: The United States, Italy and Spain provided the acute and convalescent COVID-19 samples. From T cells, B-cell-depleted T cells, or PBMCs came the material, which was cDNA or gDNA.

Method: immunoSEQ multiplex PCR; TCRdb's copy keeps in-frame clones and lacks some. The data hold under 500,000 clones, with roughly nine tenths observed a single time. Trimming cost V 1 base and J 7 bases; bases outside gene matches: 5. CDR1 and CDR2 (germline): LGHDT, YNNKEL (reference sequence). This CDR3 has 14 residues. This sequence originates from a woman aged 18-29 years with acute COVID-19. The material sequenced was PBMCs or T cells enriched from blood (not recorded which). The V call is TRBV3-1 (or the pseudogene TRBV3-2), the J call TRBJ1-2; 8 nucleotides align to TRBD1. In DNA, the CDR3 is TGTGCCAGCAGCCAAGCCGGGACAGGCAGTGGCTACACCTTC. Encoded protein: CASSQAGTGSGYTF.